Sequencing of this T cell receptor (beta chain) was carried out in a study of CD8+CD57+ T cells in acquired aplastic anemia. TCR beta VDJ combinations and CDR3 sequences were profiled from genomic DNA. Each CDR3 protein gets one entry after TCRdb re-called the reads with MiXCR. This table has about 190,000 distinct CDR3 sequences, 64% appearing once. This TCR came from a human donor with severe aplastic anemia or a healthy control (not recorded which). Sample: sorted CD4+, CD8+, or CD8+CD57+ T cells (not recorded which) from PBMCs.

The CDR3 DNA reads as TGTGCCAGCAGCACCTGGGACACACCAAGCTCCTATAATTCACCCCTCCACTTT. Its protein product is CASSTWDTPSSYNSPLHF. The gene calls are TRBV9 and TRBJ1-6; tentatively, D is TRBD1 (6 bases). Germline values: CDR1 SGDLS, CDR2 YYNGEE. The CDR3 length is 18 residues. Trimming cost V 4 bases and J 0 bases, with 17 bases left between them. Based on the CDR3 plus reference TRBV9 and TRBJ1-6, the full variable domain is DSGVTQTPKHLITATGQRVTLRCSPRSGDLSVYWYQQSLDQGLQFLIQYYNGEERAKGNILERFSAQQFPDLHSELNLSSLELGDSALYFCASSTWDTPSSYNSPLHFGNGTRLTVT.